The 26 T cell receptor beta chains below all came from one sample that was sequenced in a study of blood T cells in healthy people across ages. A J-beta primer mix and a sample-barcoded 5' primer were used in a second PCR of about 6 to 12 cycles. TCRdb processed the 5' RACE reads anew with MiXCR; each CDR3 protein has one entry. Of some 930,000 distinct CDR3 sequences detected, 25% to 30% appear once; the ten largest clones hold 10%. The sample was also reused in another study, on T cells of mothers and their children.

The sequenced material came from blood. These receptor sequences come from a woman between 40 and 55 years old in good health.

The table lists this clonotype with many counts. This chain connects TRBV29-1 to TRBJ2-1, with D perhaps TRBD2 (5 bases). CDR1 and CDR2 from the germline V gene are SQVTM and ANQGSEA. V shed 7 bases and J shed 0 bases, with 13 bases lying between them. The CDR3 covers 14 residues. As DNA, the CDR3 is TGCAGCGGTCGGAGGACCGACTCCTACAATGAGCAGTTCTTC. It is translated as CSGRRTDSYNEQFF.

V is TRBV20-1 and J is TRBJ2-3; D uncertain. CDR3 length: 11 residues. The V gene's germline CDR1 is DFQATT and CDR2 SNEGSKA (reference sequence). Trimming took off 3 bases at V and 4 bases at J, with 5 bases between the two ends. CDR3 sequence reads: CSASIPDTQYF. DNA of the CDR3: TGCAGTGCTAGTATCCCAGATACGCAGTATTTT.

This clonotype was detected a few times. The chain employs TRBV12-3 or TRBV12-4 and TRBJ2-5, with 11 bases that match TRBD2. V shed 6 bases and J 3 bases; nucleotides not matched to a gene: 6. The CDR3 spans 15 residues. Here the CDR3 DNA reads TGTGCCAGCAGCTTTAGCGGGGGGGCCGAAGAGACCCAGTACTTC. Amino acid sequence: CASSFSGGAEETQYF.

This clonotype was observed a few times. The rearrangement joins TRBV11-2 to TRBJ2-7, with 9 bases matching TRBD2. Losses at the gene ends were 4 bases for V and 4 bases for J; bases not matched to a gene: 8. Looked up from germline, CDR1 is SGHAT and CDR2 is FQNNGV. The CDR3 consists of 15 residues. CDR3 protein: CASSYSSGVSYEQYF. The CDR3 coding sequence is TGTGCCAGCAGCTATTCTAGCGGGGTCTCTTACGAGCAGTACTTC.

The CDR3 spells CASSSIAPNTEAFF. DNA for the CDR3: TGTGCCAGCAGTTCCATCGCACCAAACACTGAAGCTTTCTTT. J is TRBJ1-1 and V is TRBV27; D unresolved. The CDR3 is 14 amino acids. Germline assignment: CDR1 MNHEY and CDR2 SMNVEV (reference sequence). Trimming removed 4 bases at V and 2 bases at J, with 11 bases between.

This clonotype was observed once. This rearrangement joins TRBV5-1 to TRBJ1-1; the match to TRBD1 covers 8 bases. This CDR3 comprises 14 residues. Per the germline V gene, CDR1 is SGHRS and CDR2 is YFSETQ. The V gene end was trimmed by 3 bases and the J gene end by 6 bases; junction bases not matched to a gene: 7. The CDR3 here is CASSSGQAFSEAFF. CDR3 in DNA: TGCGCCAGCAGCTCGGGACAGGCCTTCTCTGAAGCTTTCTTT.

This clonotype was observed a handful of times. This chain uses TRBV5-1 with TRBJ1-2; TRBD1 matches at 7 bases. CDR3 length: 14 residues. Looked up from germline, CDR1 is SGHRS and CDR2 is YFSETQ. V lost 4 bases to trimming and J lost 0 bases; unmatched junction nucleotides: 3. The CDR3, as DNA: TGCGCCAGCAGCACAGGACAGGCTAACTATGGCTACACCTTC. It yields the protein CASSTGQANYGYTF.

This clonotype was counted at least ten times. J is TRBJ2-7 and V is TRBV7-9; 7 bases line up with TRBD1. The germline CDR1 and CDR2 sequences are SEHNR and FQNEAQ (reference sequence). The CDR3 extends over 16 amino acids. The ends lost 6 bases at V and 0 bases at J; junction bases unmatched: 11. The CDR3 region is CASSSGTAPISYEQYF. The CDR3 bases are TGTGCCAGCAGTTCCGGGACAGCCCCAATCTCCTACGAGCAGTACTTC.

The chain is built from TRBV19 and TRBJ1-2; D remains ambiguous. V lost 3 bases and J lost 6, with 17 bases in between. The CDR3 consists of 15 residues. Germline values: CDR1 LNHDA, CDR2 SQIVND (reference sequence). CDR3 loop: CASSILSIGRNGYTF. For the CDR3, the DNA is TGTGCCAGTAGTATTCTATCGATCGGGAGGAATGGCTACACCTTC.

At least ten counts were recorded for this clonotype. The rearrangement uses TRBV6-2 or TRBV6-3 and TRBJ2-7; TRBD1 agrees at 8 bases. Germline lookup yields CDR1 MNHEY and CDR2 SVGEGT. The CDR3 runs 14 residues. J gave up 0 bases and V 6 bases, and 4 bases lay outside the gene matches. CDR3 region: CASRGQAHSYEQYF. In DNA form, the CDR3 reads TGTGCCAGCAGGGGACAGGCCCACTCCTACGAGCAGTACTTC.

This rearrangement joins TRBV9 to TRBJ2-1; TRBD2 might be the D (6 bases). The assigned J gene may be wrong: the sequence end matches TRBJ2-7 better. Germline V gene sequence: CDR1 SGDLS, CDR2 YYNGEE. This CDR3 has 15 residues. CDR3 bases: TGTGCCAGCAGCCCAGGAGGGGTCAAGGCCTACGAGCAGTACTTC. Protein: CASSPGGVKAYEQYF.

This clonotype was counted a few times. A much larger clone sits a single nucleotide away, making a read error possible. The chain links TRBV12-3 or TRBV12-4 to TRBJ1-2, with 10 bases that match TRBD1. This CDR3 comprises 14 residues. The CDR3 nucleotides read TGTGCCGGCAGTGCGGGACAGGGGATCTATGGCTACACCTTC. It specifies CAGSAGQGIYGYTF.

Concerning this clonotype: A much larger clone lies a single base off, so this may be a read error. V gene TRBV7-2 combines with J gene TRBJ1-2; the match to TRBD1 covers 8 bases. The V segment lost 5 bases and the J segment 4 bases; nucleotides outside the gene matches: 6. Looked up from germline, CDR1 is SGHTA and CDR2 is FQGNSA. CDR3 size: 14 residues. The CDR3 DNA is TGTGCCAGCAGCCGACAGGGGAAGAGCTATGGCTACACCTTC. Protein: CASSRQGKSYGYTF.

This clonotype was picked up a small number of times. V gene TRBV3-1 combines with J gene TRBJ2-7, with a possible D match to TRBD2 (7 bases). This CDR3 contains 15 residues. The ends were cut back, 7 bases at V and 7 bases at J, with 23 bases in the middle. Per germline, CDR1 LGHDT and CDR2 YNNKEL (reference sequence). In DNA, the CDR3 is TGTGCCAGCACCCTGGGCGGGGGCAGCTACAATGAGCAGTACTTC. This codes for CASTLGGGSYNEQYF.

Note on this clonotype: This may arise from a read error, as a much more abundant clone is one base away. The rearrangement joins TRBV29-1 to TRBJ2-4, with a tentative D call TRBD1 (5 bases). V was pared by 8 bases and J by 13 bases, with 30 bases between. The CDR3 is 15 amino acids. Germline loops: CDR1 SQVTM, CDR2 ANQGSEA. The CDR3 here is CSITDRGSSYNEQYF. As DNA, the CDR3 is TGCAGCATAACAGATAGGGGTAGCTCCTACAATGAGCAGTACTTC.

This clonotype was counted at least ten times. This chain's CDR3 is CASSEGRTKSYEQYF. The CDR3 nucleotides read TGTGCCAGCAGTGAAGGGAGGACAAAGTCATACGAGCAGTACTTC. The chain recombines TRBV2 with TRBJ2-7, with D tentatively TRBD1 or TRBD2 (5 bases each). The germline V and J ends were trimmed by 1 base and 4 bases, with 14 bases remaining between them. Germline CDR1 and CDR2: SNHLY and FYNNEI. The length of the CDR3 is 15 residues.

The CDR3 loop reads CASSQTSGSAGEQYF. CDR3 nucleotide sequence: TGTGCCAGCAGCCAGACTAGCGGGTCGGCTGGAGAGCAGTACTTC. The chain recombines TRBV3-1 with TRBJ2-5, with TRBD2 matching over 10 bases. The J segment lost 11 bases and the V segment lost 3 bases, leaving 12 bases of the junction unmatched. Per germline, CDR1 LGHDT and CDR2 YNNKEL (reference sequence). This CDR3 region has 15 residues.

This clonotype was detected a few times. This chain joins TRBV7-9 and TRBJ2-7, with D perhaps matching TRBD1 (6 bases). Per germline, CDR1 SEHNR and CDR2 FQNEAQ (reference sequence). The V end lost 7 bases, the J end lost 2 bases, and 21 bases lay between the germline ends. The CDR3 extends over 16 amino acids. The CDR3 sequence is CASTELYRTETYEQYF. DNA of the CDR3: TGTGCCAGCACCGAACTATATCGGACAGAAACCTACGAGCAGTACTTC.

V usage is TRBV7-2 and J usage is TRBJ2-5, with D possibly called TRBD1 or TRBD2 (6 bases each). The V end was cut by 3 bases, the J end by 4 bases, with 15 bases between. This CDR3 spans 15 amino acids. CDR1 is SGHTA, CDR2 FQGNSA, per germline. DNA for the CDR3: TGTGCCAGCAGCTTGGGGGGCGCGGGGAGAGAGACCCAGTACTTC. This sequence encodes CASSLGGAGRETQYF.

The rearrangement uses TRBV20-1 and TRBJ2-5; D is possibly TRBD1 (5 bases). TRBJ2-7 explains the end of the DNA better; the J call may be wrong. Germline-derived CDR1 and CDR2 are DFQATT and SNEGSKA (reference sequence). This CDR3 has 12 residues. The CDR3 region has the DNA TGCAGTGCTGGCGTCCCAGGGTACGAGCAGTACTTC. This gives the protein CSAGVPGYEQYF.

This clonotype was detected only once. The chain links TRBV7-2 to TRBJ2-5; tentatively, D is TRBD2 (6 bases). The DNA end is more similar to TRBJ2-7, so the J call may be wrong. CDR1 and CDR2 (germline): SGHTA, FQGNSA. The CDR3 runs 16 residues. Here the CDR3 reads CASREQGFAGPYEQYF. In DNA, the CDR3 is TGTGCCAGCAGGGAGCAGGGTTTCGCGGGGCCATACGAGCAGTACTTC.

The chain links TRBV5-1 to TRBJ1-1, with unresolved D. V dropped 0 bases and J dropped 4 bases, with 7 bases sitting between them. The CDR3 loop spans 13 amino acids. The germline V gene has CDR1 SGHRS and CDR2 YFSETQ. The CDR3 here is CASSLEVLTEAFF. The CDR3 DNA reads as TGCGCCAGCAGCTTGGAGGTACTCACTGAAGCTTTCTTT.

This clonotype appeared many times. The chain recombines TRBV12-3 or TRBV12-4 with TRBJ2-5; D gene unclear. Trimming shortened V by 5 bases and J by 4 bases, and 8 bases separated the two germline ends. The CDR3 sequence is 12 residues long. Here the CDR3 DNA reads TGTGCCAGCAGTCCCCGGCGAGAGACCCAGTACTTC. Its protein product is CASSPRRETQYF.

In nucleotides, the CDR3 is TGTGCCAGCAGCGCAGGGGTCTCTGGAAACACCATATATTTT. Amino acids: CASSAGVSGNTIYF. The chain employs TRBV2 and TRBJ1-3, with TRBD1 as a possible D gene (6 bases). The germline gives CDR1 SNHLY, CDR2 FYNNEI. CDR3 size: 14 residues. The V and J ends lost 6 bases and 0 bases respectively, with 9 bases between them.

A few counts support this clonotype. The chain is built from TRBV24-1 and TRBJ2-1; D is unclear. CDR3 size: 12 residues. The ends were cut back, 5 bases at V and 5 bases at J, with 6 bases in the middle. In germline, CDR1 is KGHDR, CDR2 SFDVKD. The CDR3 nucleotides read TGTGCCACCAGTGCGTGGGACAATGAGCAGTTCTTC. This encodes CATSAWDNEQFF.

This sequence joins TRBV29-1 and TRBJ1-1; possibly TRBD1 for D (5 bases). Germline loops: CDR1 SQVTM, CDR2 ANQGSEA. The CDR3 is 11 residues long. Trimming stripped 6 bases from V and 4 bases from J, with 9 bases between. CDR3 residues: CSVPGGTEAFF. The DNA for the CDR3 is TGCAGCGTCCCGGGGGGCACTGAAGCTTTCTTT.